This T cell receptor (beta chain) originates from a study of OX40 agonist ivuxolimab in advanced cancers. Study-level points and caveats: By week 6 at 0.1 to 3.0 mg/kg, blood CD4+ and CD8+ T cells had expanded clonally.

Assay used: immunoSEQ multiplex PCR; TCRdb lists only in-frame clones, some missing. The data contain 60,000 to 75,000 clones, around 90% of them singletons. Notes on this clone: Its antigen is not known.

This CDR3 is built from 14 residues. The V gene's germline CDR1 is SGHRS and CDR2 YFSETQ. The germline V and J ends were trimmed by 0 bases and 0 bases, with 6 bases remaining between them. This receptor was identified in an adult with an advanced solid tumor such as melanoma, head and neck, liver or kidney cancer. The genes are TRBV5-1 and TRBJ1-1; D gene unclear. Here the sequenced sample was CD4+ or CD8+ T cells sorted from blood, taken in a trial of the OX40 agonist ivuxolimab. Written as DNA, the CDR3 is TGCGCCAGCAGCTTGGCCCAGATGAACACTGAAGCTTTCTTT. This codes for CASSLAQMNTEAFF.